The clone carrying this TCR beta chain was found once. The CDR3 is 13 residues long. CDR1 SGDLS and CDR2 YYNGEE come from the germline V gene. V lost 4 bases to trimming and J lost 5 bases, with 12 bases between them. As originally analysed: Amplifying reference gene primers gave estimates of nucleated cell counts. Profiling relied on immunoSEQ multiplex PCR, and the TCRdb table lists in-frame clones only, not all of them. Clone size and the V and J calls come from that table; the DNA yielded D and trimming. In the table there are approximately 200,000 clones, around 88% of which are singletons. This record comes from a study of blood T cell repertoires in COVID-19. At the level of the study: The analysed material was cDNA or gDNA that came from T cells, B-cell-depleted T cells, or PBMCs.

The chain is built from TRBV9 and TRBJ1-1, with D uncertain. The sequence came from a woman aged 30 to 39 who had recovered from COVID-19. The material sequenced was PBMCs or T cells enriched from blood (not recorded which). CDR3 sequence: CASSPVAGTEAFF. The CDR3 coding sequence is TGTGCCAGCAGCCCCGTGGCGGGGACTGAAGCTTTCTTT.